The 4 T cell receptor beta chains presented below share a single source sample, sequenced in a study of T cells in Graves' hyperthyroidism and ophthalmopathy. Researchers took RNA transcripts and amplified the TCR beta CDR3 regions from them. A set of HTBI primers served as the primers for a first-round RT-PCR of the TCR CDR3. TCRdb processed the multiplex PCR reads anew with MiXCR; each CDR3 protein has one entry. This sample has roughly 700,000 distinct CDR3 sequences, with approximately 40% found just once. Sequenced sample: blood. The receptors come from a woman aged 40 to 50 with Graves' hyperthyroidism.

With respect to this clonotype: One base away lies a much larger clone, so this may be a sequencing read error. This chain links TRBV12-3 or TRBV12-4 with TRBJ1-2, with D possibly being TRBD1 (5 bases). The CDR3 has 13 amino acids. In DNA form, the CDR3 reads TGTACCAGCAGTCCAGTGGGCGGGACGGACTACACCTTC. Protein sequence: CTSSPVGGTDYTF.

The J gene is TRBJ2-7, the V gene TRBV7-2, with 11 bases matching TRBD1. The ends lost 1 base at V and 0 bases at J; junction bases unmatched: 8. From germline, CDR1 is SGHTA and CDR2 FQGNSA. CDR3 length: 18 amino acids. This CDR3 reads CASSLVHGTGGSSYEQYF. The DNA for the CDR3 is TGTGCCAGCAGCTTAGTTCACGGGACAGGGGGAAGCTCCTACGAGCAGTACTTC.

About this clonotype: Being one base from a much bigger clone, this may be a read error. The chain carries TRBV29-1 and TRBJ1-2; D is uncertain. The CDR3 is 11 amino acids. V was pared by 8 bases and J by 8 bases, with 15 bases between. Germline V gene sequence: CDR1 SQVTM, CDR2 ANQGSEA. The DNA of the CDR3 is TGCAGCTCGGTCAGTGATGGAGGCTACACCTTC. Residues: CSSVSDGGYTF.

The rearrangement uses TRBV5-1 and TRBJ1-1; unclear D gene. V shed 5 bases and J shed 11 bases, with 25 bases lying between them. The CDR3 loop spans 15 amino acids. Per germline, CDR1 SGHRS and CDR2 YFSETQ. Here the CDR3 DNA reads TGCGCCAGCAGTTTAACCCCTGCCATCGCGGGAGGGGCTTTCTTT. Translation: CASSLTPAIAGGAFF.